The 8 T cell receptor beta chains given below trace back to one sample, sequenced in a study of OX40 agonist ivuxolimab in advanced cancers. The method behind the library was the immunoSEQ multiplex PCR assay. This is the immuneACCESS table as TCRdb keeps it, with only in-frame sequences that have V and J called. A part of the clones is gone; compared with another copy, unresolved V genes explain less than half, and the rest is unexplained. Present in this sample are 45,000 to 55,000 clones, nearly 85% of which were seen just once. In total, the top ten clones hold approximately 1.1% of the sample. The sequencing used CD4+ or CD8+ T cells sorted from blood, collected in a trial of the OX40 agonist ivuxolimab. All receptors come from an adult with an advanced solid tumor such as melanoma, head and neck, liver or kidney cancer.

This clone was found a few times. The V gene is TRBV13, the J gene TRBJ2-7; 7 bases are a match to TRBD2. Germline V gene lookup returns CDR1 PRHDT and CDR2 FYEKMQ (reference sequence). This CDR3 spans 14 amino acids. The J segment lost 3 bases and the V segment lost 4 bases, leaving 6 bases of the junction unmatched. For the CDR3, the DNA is TGTGCCAGCAGCTCCGGCGGGGGTTACTACGAGCAGTACTTC. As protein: CASSSGGGYYEQYF.

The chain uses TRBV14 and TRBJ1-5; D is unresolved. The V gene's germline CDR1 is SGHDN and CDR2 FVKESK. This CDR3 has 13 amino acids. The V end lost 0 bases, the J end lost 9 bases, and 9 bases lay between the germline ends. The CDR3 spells CASSQDLSLPQHF. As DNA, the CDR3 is TGTGCCAGCAGCCAAGATTTGTCGCTGCCCCAGCATTTT.

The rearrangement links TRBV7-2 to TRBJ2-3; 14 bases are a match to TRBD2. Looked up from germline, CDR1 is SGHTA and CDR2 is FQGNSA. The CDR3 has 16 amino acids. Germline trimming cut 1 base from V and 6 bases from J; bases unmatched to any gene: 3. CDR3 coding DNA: TGTGCCAGCAGCTTAGAGGGACTAGCGGGGGCGGATACGCAGTATTTT. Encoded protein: CASSLEGLAGADTQYF. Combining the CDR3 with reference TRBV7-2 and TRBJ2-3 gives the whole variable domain GAGVSQSPSNKVTEKGKDVELRCDPISGHTALYWYRQSLGQGLEFLIYFQGNSAPDKSGLPSDRFSAERTGGSVSTLTIQRTQQEDSAVYLCASSLEGLAGADTQYFGPGTRLTVL.

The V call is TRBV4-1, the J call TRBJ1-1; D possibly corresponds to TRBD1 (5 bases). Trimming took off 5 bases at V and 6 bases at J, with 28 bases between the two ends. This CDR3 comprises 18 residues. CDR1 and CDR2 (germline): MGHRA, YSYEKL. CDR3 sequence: CASSGRQTAHTGGSEAFF. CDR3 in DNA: TGCGCCAGCAGCGGACGACAGACGGCACACACGGGCGGATCTGAAGCTTTCTTT.

CDR3 nucleotides: TGTGCCAGCAGCGTAGGACCCGGGGAAGACTACGAGCAGTACTTC. Protein sequence: CASSVGPGEDYEQYF. The V call is TRBV9, the J call TRBJ2-7; possible D gene TRBD2, 5 bases. V lost 0 bases and J 3 bases, leaving 13 bases between the germline ends. This CDR3 is 15 amino acids long. Germline lookup yields CDR1 SGDLS and CDR2 YYNGEE.

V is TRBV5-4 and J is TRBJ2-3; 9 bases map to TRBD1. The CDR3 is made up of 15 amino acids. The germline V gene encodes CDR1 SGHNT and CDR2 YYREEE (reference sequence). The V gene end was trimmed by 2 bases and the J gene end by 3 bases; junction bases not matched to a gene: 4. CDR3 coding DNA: TGTGCCAGCAGCTTCGGGACAGGGTGGACAGATACGCAGTATTTT. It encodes CASSFGTGWTDTQYF.

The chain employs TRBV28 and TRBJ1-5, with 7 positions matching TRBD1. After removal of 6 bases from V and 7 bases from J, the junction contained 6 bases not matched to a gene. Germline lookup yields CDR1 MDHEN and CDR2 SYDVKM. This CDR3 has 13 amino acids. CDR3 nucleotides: TGTGCCAGCAGAACGACAGGGTGGCAGCCCCAGCATTTT. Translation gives CASRTTGWQPQHF.

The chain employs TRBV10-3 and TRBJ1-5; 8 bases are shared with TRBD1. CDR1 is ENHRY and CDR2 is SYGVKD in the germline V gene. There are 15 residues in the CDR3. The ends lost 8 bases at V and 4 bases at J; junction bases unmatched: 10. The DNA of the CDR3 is TGTGCCATCTCCACCGGGACAGGAGAGAATCAGCCCCAGCATTTT. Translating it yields CAISTGTGENQPQHF.